The sequence of this TCR beta chain was determined in a study of blood T cells in healthy people across ages. Whole-study findings and limits: With unsorted PBMCs, a conclusive comparison of naive versus antigen-experienced cells was not possible. From one million sequenced T cells, diversity estimates were lower bounds.

Using a J-beta primer mix together with a sample-barcoded 5' primer, a second PCR was run for roughly 7 to 12 cycles. TCRdb reprocessed the 5' RACE reads with MiXCR, giving one entry per CDR3 protein. The sample includes roughly 800,000 distinct CDR3 sequences, around 25% of them seen just once. To note about this clonotype: What it binds is unknown.

From germline, CDR1 is SGHRS and CDR2 YFSETQ. V lost 5 bases to trimming and J lost 0 bases; unmatched junction nucleotides: 9. This CDR3 is built from 16 residues. These same records also appear under a second study, on T cells of mothers and their children. That report adds: Per mother, over 9.5 million TCR beta CDR3 reads were obtained; per child, approximately 3 million. Clones that were microchimeric and persistent were not detected among T cells.

Sequenced input: blood. This receptor was identified in a boy aged 5-17 years in good health. This chain uses TRBV5-1 with TRBJ2-3, with 7 bases aligning to TRBD1. The CDR3 nucleotides read TGCGCCAGCAGTCTACCGGGACAGCATAGCACAGATACGCAGTATTTT. Translation: CASSLPGQHSTDTQYF.